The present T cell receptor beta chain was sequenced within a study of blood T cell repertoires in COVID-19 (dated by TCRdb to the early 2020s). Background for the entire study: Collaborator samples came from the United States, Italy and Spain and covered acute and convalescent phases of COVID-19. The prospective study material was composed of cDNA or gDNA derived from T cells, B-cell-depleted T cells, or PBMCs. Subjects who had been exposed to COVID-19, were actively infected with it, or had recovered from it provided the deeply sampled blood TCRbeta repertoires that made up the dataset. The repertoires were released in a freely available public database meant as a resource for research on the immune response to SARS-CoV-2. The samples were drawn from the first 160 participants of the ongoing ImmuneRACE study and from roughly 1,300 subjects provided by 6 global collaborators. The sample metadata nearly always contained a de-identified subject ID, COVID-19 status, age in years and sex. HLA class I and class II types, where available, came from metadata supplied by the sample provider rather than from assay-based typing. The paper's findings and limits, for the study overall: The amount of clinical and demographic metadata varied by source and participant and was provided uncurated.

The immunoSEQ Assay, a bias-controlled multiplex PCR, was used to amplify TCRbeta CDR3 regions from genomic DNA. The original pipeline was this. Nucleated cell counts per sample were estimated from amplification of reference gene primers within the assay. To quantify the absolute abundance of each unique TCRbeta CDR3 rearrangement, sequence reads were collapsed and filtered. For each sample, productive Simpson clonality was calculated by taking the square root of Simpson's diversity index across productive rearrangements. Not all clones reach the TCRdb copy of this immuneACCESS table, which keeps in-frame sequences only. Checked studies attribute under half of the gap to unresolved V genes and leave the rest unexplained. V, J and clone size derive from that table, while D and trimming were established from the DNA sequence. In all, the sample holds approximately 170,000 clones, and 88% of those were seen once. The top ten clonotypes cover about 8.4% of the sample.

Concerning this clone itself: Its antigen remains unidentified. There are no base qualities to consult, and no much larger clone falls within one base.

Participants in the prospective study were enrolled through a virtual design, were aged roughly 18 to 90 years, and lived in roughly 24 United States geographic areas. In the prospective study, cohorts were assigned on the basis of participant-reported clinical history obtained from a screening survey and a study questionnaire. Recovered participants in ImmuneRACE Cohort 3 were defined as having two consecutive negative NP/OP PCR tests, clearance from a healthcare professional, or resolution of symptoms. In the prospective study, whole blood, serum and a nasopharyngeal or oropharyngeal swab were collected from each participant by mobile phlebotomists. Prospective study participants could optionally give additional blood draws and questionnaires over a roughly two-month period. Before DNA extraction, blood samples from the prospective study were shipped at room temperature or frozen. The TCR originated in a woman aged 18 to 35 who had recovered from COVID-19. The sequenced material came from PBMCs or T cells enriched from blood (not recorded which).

The CDR3 region has the sequence CASSQTGSGANVLTF. The sequenced DNA: TGTGCCAGCAGCCAGACAGGGTCTGGGGCCAACGTCCTGACTTTC. The V and J genes are TRBV28 and TRBJ2-6, and 7 junctional nucleotides match TRBD1. V is cut back by 6 bases and J by 1 base, with 3 bases in the junction unmatched. For CDR1 and CDR2, the germline V gene lists MDHEN and SYDVKM. Spanning cysteine to phenylalanine, the CDR3 consists of 15 amino acids. Only CDR3 DNA is held: 45 bases, read in frame from base 1.